The entry below describes one TCR beta chain. V lost 3 bases to trimming and J lost 4 bases; unmatched junction nucleotides: 4. The CDR3 contains 15 residues. Looked up from germline, CDR1 is KGHSH and CDR2 is LQKENI. The table came from immunoSEQ multiplex PCR; TCRdb's copy has only in-frame clones and leaves some out. Of 250,000 to 300,000 clones detected, about 86% appear once; the ten largest clones hold over 9.5%. The data were taken from a study of blood T cell repertoires in COVID-19. The overall study: From the United States, Italy and Spain came samples of acute and convalescent COVID-19. PBMCs, B-cell-depleted T cells, or T cells were the source of the cDNA or gDNA that made up the material.

The source of this sequence is a woman in her 30s with COVID-19, enrolled during active disease. The rearrangement joins TRBV18 to TRBJ2-1, with 9 bases fitting TRBD2. Sequencing was carried out using peripheral blood. CDR3 in DNA: TGTGCCAGCTCACCCGGTAGCGGGGGTTACAATGAGCAGTTCTTC. Translated: CASSPGSGGYNEQFF.